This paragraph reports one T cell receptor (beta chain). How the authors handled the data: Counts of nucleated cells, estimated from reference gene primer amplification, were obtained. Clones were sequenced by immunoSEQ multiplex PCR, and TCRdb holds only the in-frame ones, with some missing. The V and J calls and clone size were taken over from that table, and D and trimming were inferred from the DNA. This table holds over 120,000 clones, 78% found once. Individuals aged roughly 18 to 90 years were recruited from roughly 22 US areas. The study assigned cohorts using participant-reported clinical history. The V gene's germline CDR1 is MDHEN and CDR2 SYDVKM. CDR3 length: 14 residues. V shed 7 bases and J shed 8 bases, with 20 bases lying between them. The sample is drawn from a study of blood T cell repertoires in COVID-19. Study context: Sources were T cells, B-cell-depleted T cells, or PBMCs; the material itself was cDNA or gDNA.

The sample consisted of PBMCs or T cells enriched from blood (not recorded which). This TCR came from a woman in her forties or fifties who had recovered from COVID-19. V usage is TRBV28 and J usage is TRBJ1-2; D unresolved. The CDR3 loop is CASTDPGAEWGYTF. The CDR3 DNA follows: TGTGCCAGCACCGACCCAGGCGCCGAGTGGGGCTACACCTTC.